The clone carrying this T cell receptor (beta chain) is medium-sized (0.01 to 0.1%) by share. Its target is not known. The time point is: sample taken at primary tumor resection. This CDR3 is 16 amino acids long. The germline gives CDR1 SNHLY, CDR2 FYNNEI. V dropped 7 bases and J dropped 3 bases, with 19 bases sitting between them. A distinct unique molecular identifier was carried by each TCR cDNA molecule. TCRdb re-called the 5' RACE reads through MiXCR, storing one row per CDR3 protein. The sample yields some 9,500 distinct CDR3 sequences, 13% to 15% seen once. The sample belongs to a study of spatial heterogeneity in lung cancer. Study in general: Detected sequences consistently included more beta-chain ones than alpha-chain ones. Broader study findings: Higher tumor mutation counts went along with higher counts of expanded intratumoral alpha and beta TCRs.

The specimen was lung tumor tissue, collected at surgery. The rearrangement links TRBV2 to TRBJ1-5, with D maybe TRBD1 (5 bases). This TCR derives from a male donor with early-stage non-small cell lung cancer. The CDR3 DNA reads TGTGCCAGCACTAATGGGAGGGGCCGCCTCAATCAGCCCCAGCATTTT. Translating gives CASTNGRGRLNQPQHF. The whole variable domain, remainder taken from reference TRBV2 and TRBJ1-5, is EPEVTQTPSHQVTQMGQEVILRCVPISNHLYFYWYRQILGQKVEFLVSFYNNEISEKSEIFDDQFSVERPDGSNFTLKIRSTKLEDSAMYFCASTNGRGRLNQPQHFGDGTRLSIL.